Listed below are T cell receptor beta chains from one sample, sequenced in a study of cytomegalovirus exposure and HLA in healthy donors. Data came from immunoSEQ multiplex PCR; TCRdb stores just in-frame clones and leaves some out. This table has some 100,000 clones, approximately 73% appearing once. The specimen was PBMCs. These receptors were collected from a woman in her fifties or sixties in good health and CMV-seropositive. CDR3s include the opening cysteine and the closing phenylalanine or tryptophan. The D gene is left open where the match is weak. Rows may omit the clone size; those that give it use once, few, many or a size class.

V gene	J gene	D gene	clone size	CDR3 DNA	CDR3 protein
TRBV11-2	TRBJ2-3	TRBD2	-	TGTGCCAGCAGGCGATATGGGGGGGGGAGGGCAATCACAGATACGCAGTATTTT	CASRRYGGGRAITDTQYF
TRBV7-9	TRBJ1-2	TRBD1	-	TGTGCCAGCAGCGACTCGGGACAGCTCGGTGGCTACACCTTC	CASSDSGQLGGYTF
TRBV19	TRBJ2-5	-	-	TGTGCCAGTCACCCGGAGGGGGGGGCCCGGGAGACCCAGTACTTC	CASHPEGGARETQYF
TRBV6-5	TRBJ1-5	-	few	TGTGCCAGCAGTACCTCAGGGGCGGGCAATCAGCCCCAGCATTTT	CASSTSGAGNQPQHF
TRBV6-5	TRBJ2-7	-	-	TGTGCCAGCAGTCCCCGAACAGGTTCTAGAGGCGAGCAGTACTTC	CASSPRTGSRGEQYF
TRBV5-1	TRBJ1-3	-	-	TGCGCCAGCAGCTTGGATGACACTGGAAACACCATATATTTT	CASSLDDTGNTIYF
TRBV7-8	TRBJ1-5	-	-	TGTGCCAGCAGCTTAGCGCGACCTGATCGGGGTCAGCCCCAGCATTTT	CASSLARPDRGQPQHF
TRBV30	TRBJ1-5	-	-	TGTGCCTGGAGTGTACCGCGGGGGTACGGCAATCAGCCCCAGCATTTT	CAWSVPRGYGNQPQHF
TRBV7-3	TRBJ2-1	-	-	TGTGCCAGCAGCTTAACCCCCATCAATGAGCAGTTCTTC	CASSLTPINEQFF
TRBV5-1	TRBJ2-7	-	few	TGCGCCAGCAGCGGGTGGAGGGGCTTCCAATACGAGCAGTACTTC	CASSGWRGFQYEQYF
TRBV6-5	TRBJ2-3	-	-	TGTGCCAGCAGGCCGACCGGCCGGGGCACAGATACGCAGTATTTT	CASRPTGRGTDTQYF
TRBV6-1	TRBJ1-2	TRBD1	-	TGTGCCAGCAGTGGCACCGGGACAGGGGGCGCGATATTCATGTATGGCTACACCTTC	CASSGTGTGGAIFMYGYTF
TRBV11-2	TRBJ1-3	-	-	TGTGCCAGCAGCTTAGTTCTGCGGGAGATCGTCTCTGGAAACACCATATATTTT	CASSLVLREIVSGNTIYF
TRBV5-1	TRBJ2-7	TRBD2	-	TGCGCCAGCAGCTTGCAGACTAGCGGGAGGGCCGACGAGCAGTACTTC	CASSLQTSGRADEQYF
TRBV19	TRBJ2-3	TRBD2	once	TGTGCCAGTAGTATAGGCAGCGGGGGGCCCACAGATACGCAGTATTTT	CASSIGSGGPTDTQYF
TRBV11-3	TRBJ2-2	-	-	TGTGCCAGCAGCTTAGATTCGGGGATCGGCGGGGAGCTGTTTTTT	CASSLDSGIGGELFF
TRBV18	TRBJ1-1	-	-	TGTGCCAGCTCACCACCGCGGGGGGCTGAAGCTTTCTTT	CASSPPRGAEAFF
TRBV27	TRBJ2-7	TRBD2	-	TGTGCCAGCAGTCCCGGACTAGGGAACTACGAGCAGTACTTC	CASSPGLGNYEQYF
TRBV6-5	TRBJ2-7	-	-	TGTGCCAGCAGTCCCACAGGGACCGCATACGAGCAGTACTTC	CASSPTGTAYEQYF
TRBV6-1	TRBJ1-1	-	-	TGTGCCAGCAGTCTCGGGGATGAAGCTTTCTTT	CASSLGDEAFF
TRBV10-1	TRBJ2-7	TRBD1	once	TGCGCCAGCTCTCGGACAGGGGGCAACGAGCAGTACTTC	CASSRTGGNEQYF
TRBV5-1	TRBJ2-7	TRBD2	few	TGCGCCAGCAGCTTGCTAGCGGGGGGTCCCTACGAGCAGTACTTC	CASSLLAGGPYEQYF
TRBV5-4	TRBJ2-1	TRBD2	-	TGTGCCAGCAGCTGGTACCGGGGCGGGGGGGCCGGTGAGCAGTTCTTC	CASSWYRGGGAGEQFF
TRBV14	TRBJ2-7	-	-	TGTGCCAGCAGCCGCGGTGCGGGGTACGAGCAGTACTTC	CASSRGAGYEQYF
TRBV15	TRBJ2-5	TRBD2	-	TGTGCCACCAGCAGAGATCTGGGGGGGAGGCAAGAGACCCAGTACTTC	CATSRDLGGRQETQYF
TRBV7-8	TRBJ2-7	TRBD1	-	TGTGCCAGCAGCTCGACCGACAGGGGGAACGAGCAGTACTTC	CASSSTDRGNEQYF
TRBV2	TRBJ1-1	-	-	TGTGCCAGCAGTGAAGACGGTAACTCACGGGCTGAAGCTTTCTTT	CASSEDGNSRAEAFF
TRBV14	TRBJ1-1	-	-	TGTGCCAGCAGCCAGGTAGCTTTGGGCACTGAAGCTTTCTTT	CASSQVALGTEAFF
TRBV9	TRBJ2-7	-	-	TGTGCCAGCAGCGGCGACAAGTACGAGCAGTACTTC	CASSGDKYEQYF
TRBV10-1	TRBJ2-5	TRBD2	-	TGCGCCAGCTCGGGAGCGGGGGGCCGAGAGACCCAGTACTTC	CASSGAGGRETQYF
TRBV5-4	TRBJ1-4	TRBD1	-	TGTGCCAGCAGCCCTTCCGGGACAGGGGGCTCACAACTGTTTTTT	CASSPSGTGGSQLFF
TRBV27	TRBJ1-2	-	-	TGTGCCAGCAGTTTCTGGAGCACCTCAGCGATGGGCTACACCTTC	CASSFWSTSAMGYTF
TRBV6-5	TRBJ1-1	-	-	TGTGCCAGCAGTGGACAGTTAATGAACACTGAAGCTTTCTTT	CASSGQLMNTEAFF
TRBV5-1	TRBJ2-3	TRBD2	once	TGCGCCAGCAGAATTGGACTAGCGGGAGGGCGAGGTGGCACAGATACGCAGTATTTT	CASRIGLAGGRGGTDTQYF
TRBV7-3	TRBJ1-2	-	-	TGTGCCAGCAGCTTAACGGCAGGGGATGGCTACACCTTC	CASSLTAGDGYTF
TRBV4-1	TRBJ1-4	TRBD1	-	TGCGCCAGCAGCCAAGCCGGGACAGGGAATGAAAAACTGTTTTTT	CASSQAGTGNEKLFF
TRBV4-1	TRBJ2-7	-	-	TGCGCCAGCAGCCAACTGATAGCCTACGAGCAGTACTTC	CASSQLIAYEQYF
TRBV2	TRBJ1-6	TRBD1	-	TGTGCCAGCAGTGCAAGGAAGGGGGCTAGGAATTCACCCCTCCACTTT	CASSARKGARNSPLHF
TRBV7-3	TRBJ2-7	-	-	TGTGCCAGCAGCTTTGACAGTTCCTACGAGCAGTACTTC	CASSFDSSYEQYF
TRBV6-6	TRBJ1-2	TRBD1	once	TGTGCCAGCAGTCTCGGGACAGGGAACACGGATGGCTACACCTTC	CASSLGTGNTDGYTF
TRBV29-1	TRBJ1-2	-	-	TGCAGCGTCAAGGACAGTCCGGGAGGCTACACCTTC	CSVKDSPGGYTF
TRBV7-6	TRBJ2-3	TRBD2	-	TGTGCCAGCAGCACACTAGCGGGAGGATTTGACACGCAGTATTTT	CASSTLAGGFDTQYF
TRBV13	TRBJ2-5	TRBD2	-	TGTGCCAGCAAGGCCCCGAGGCTAGCGGGCTTTCACCAAGAGACCCAGTACTTC	CASKAPRLAGFHQETQYF
TRBV4-1	TRBJ1-4	-	-	TGCGCCAGCAGCCAAGGGGCGGGAAATGAAAAACTGTTTTTT	CASSQGAGNEKLFF
TRBV5-6	TRBJ1-2	TRBD1	-	TGTGCCAGCAGCTCTCTTCGGGACAGGCCACCCTATGGCTACACCTTC	CASSSLRDRPPYGYTF
TRBV11-2	TRBJ1-2	TRBD1	-	TGTGCCAGCAGCTCGGACAGGGTTGGTGGCTACACCTTC	CASSSDRVGGYTF